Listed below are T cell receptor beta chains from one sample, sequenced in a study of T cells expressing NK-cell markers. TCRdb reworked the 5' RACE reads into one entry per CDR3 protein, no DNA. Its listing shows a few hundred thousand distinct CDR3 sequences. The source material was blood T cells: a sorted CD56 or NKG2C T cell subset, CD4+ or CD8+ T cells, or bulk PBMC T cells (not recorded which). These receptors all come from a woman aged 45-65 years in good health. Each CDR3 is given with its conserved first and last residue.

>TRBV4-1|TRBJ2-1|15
CASTGGAPSYNEQFF
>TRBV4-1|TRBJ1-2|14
CASSHPGQGDGYTF
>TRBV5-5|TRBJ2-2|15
CASSLDPRSGGELFF
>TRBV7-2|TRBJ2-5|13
CASSLAFRETQYF
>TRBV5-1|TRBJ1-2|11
CASSDLYGYTF
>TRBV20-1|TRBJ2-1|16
CSAKPPLAGGKNEQFF
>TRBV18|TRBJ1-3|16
CASSPPSGGSGNTIYF
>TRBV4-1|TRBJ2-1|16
CASSQDASGRSNEQFF
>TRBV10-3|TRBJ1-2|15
CAISMGTGTNYGYTF
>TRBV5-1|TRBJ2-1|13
CASSSQEASGEFF
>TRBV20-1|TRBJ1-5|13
CSAAQVEGQPQHF
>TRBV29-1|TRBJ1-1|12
CSVGRGDAEAFF
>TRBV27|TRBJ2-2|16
CASSPRPGYMAGELFF
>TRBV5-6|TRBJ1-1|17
CASSLGQGGGMNTEAFF
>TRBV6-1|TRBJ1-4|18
CASRTRDRGVSGNEKLFF
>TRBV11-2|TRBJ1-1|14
CASSVTGANTEAFF
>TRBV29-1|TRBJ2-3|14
CSVAGTGFSDTQYF
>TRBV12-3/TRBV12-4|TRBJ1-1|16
CASRSLDRGGGTEAFF
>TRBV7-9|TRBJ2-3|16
CASTQEGGQVTDTQYF
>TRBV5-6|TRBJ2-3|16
CASSFGQGWNSDTQYF
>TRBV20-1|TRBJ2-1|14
CSAIWGAKSHEQFF
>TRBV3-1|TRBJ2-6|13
CASSPRGANVLTF
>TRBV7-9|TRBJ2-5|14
CASSLAPGGETQYF